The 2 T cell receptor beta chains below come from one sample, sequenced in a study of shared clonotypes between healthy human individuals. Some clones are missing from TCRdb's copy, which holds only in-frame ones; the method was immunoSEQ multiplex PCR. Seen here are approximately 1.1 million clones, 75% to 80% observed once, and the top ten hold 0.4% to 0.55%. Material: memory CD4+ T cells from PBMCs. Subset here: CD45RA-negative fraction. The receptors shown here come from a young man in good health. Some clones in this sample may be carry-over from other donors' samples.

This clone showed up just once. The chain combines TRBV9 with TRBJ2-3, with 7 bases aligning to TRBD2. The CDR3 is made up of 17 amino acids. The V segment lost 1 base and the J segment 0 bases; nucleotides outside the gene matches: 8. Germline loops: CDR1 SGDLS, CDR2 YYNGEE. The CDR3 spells CASSVSSGRYSTDTQYF. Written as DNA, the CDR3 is TGTGCCAGCAGCGTAAGTTCCGGGAGGTATAGCACAGATACGCAGTATTTT.

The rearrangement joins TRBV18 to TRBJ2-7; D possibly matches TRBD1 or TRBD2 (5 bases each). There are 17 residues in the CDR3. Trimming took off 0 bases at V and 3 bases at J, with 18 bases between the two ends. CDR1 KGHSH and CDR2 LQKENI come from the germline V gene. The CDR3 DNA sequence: TGTGCCAGCTCACCACCTTCGAGGGGAAGTGTACTCTACGAGCAGTACTTC. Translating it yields CASSPPSRGSVLYEQYF.